Listed below are T cell receptor beta chains from one sample, sequenced in a study of OX40 agonist ivuxolimab in advanced cancers. Data came from immunoSEQ multiplex PCR; TCRdb stores just in-frame clones and leaves some out. Of roughly 62,000 clones in the sample, 85% were seen once. Sequencing used CD4+ or CD8+ T cells sorted from blood, obtained in a trial of the OX40 agonist ivuxolimab. The receptors shown here come from an adult with an advanced solid tumor such as melanoma, head and neck, liver or kidney cancer. CDR3s include the opening cysteine and the closing phenylalanine or tryptophan. The D gene is left open where the match is weak. Size is stated for part of the rows, as once, few or many counts, or as a class when the clone is expanded.

CDR3: CASSQDPAGGGEQFF
DNA: TGTGCCAGCAGCCAAGACCCAGCGGGGGGCGGTGAGCAGTTCTTC
D: TRBD2
J: TRBJ2-1
size: NA
V: TRBV4-2

CDR3: CASSPRQANTGELFF
DNA: TGTGCCAGCTCACCACGACAGGCGAACACCGGGGAGCTGTTTTTT
D: NA
J: TRBJ2-2
size: NA
V: TRBV18

CDR3: CASSRQQGPSGNTIYF
DNA: TGTGCCAGCAGCCGACAGCAGGGGCCCTCTGGAAACACCATATATTTT
D: NA
J: TRBJ1-3
size: NA
V: TRBV11-2

CDR3: CASSLEYGGLDNEQFF
DNA: TGTGCCAGCAGCTTAGAGTACGGGGGGCTGGACAATGAGCAGTTCTTC
D: NA
J: TRBJ2-1
size: NA
V: TRBV11-2

CDR3: CAISELGTQGDTQYF
DNA: TGTGCCATCAGTGAGTTGGGCACCCAGGGAGATACGCAGTATTTT
D: NA
J: TRBJ2-3
size: NA
V: TRBV10-3

CDR3: CASTSVYTQYF
DNA: TGTGCCAGCACCTCAGTTTATACGCAGTATTTT
D: NA
J: TRBJ2-3
size: NA
V: TRBV28

CDR3: CASSREGAGSYEQYF
DNA: TGTGCCAGCAGTCGAGAGGGGGCAGGCTCCTACGAGCAGTACTTC
D: TRBD1
J: TRBJ2-7
size: NA
V: TRBV28

CDR3: CASSPEGLNTEAFF
DNA: TGCGCCAGCAGCCCCGAGGGCCTGAACACTGAAGCTTTCTTT
D: NA
J: TRBJ1-1
size: NA
V: TRBV5-1

CDR3: CAISGSTGNTIYF
DNA: TGTGCCATCAGTGGCTCTACTGGAAACACCATATATTTT
D: NA
J: TRBJ1-3
size: NA
V: TRBV10-3

CDR3: CASSPTNQDYEQYF
DNA: TGTGCCAGCTCACCGACGAACCAGGACTACGAGCAGTACTTC
D: NA
J: TRBJ2-7
size: NA
V: TRBV18

CDR3: CASSDAAVSYTGELFF
DNA: TGCGCCAGCAGTGATGCCGCGGTCTCTTACACCGGGGAGCTGTTTTTT
D: NA
J: TRBJ2-2
size: once
V: TRBV10-1

CDR3: CASRTGGNNYGYTF
DNA: TGTGCCAGCAGAACAGGGGGCAATAACTATGGCTACACCTTC
D: TRBD1
J: TRBJ1-2
size: NA
V: TRBV28

CDR3: CASSAPGAHQPQHF
DNA: TGTGCCAGCAGCGCCCCTGGGGCCCATCAGCCCCAGCATTTT
D: NA
J: TRBJ1-5
size: NA
V: TRBV9

CDR3: CASSPLWGVMSNQPQHF
DNA: TGTGCCAGTAGTCCCTTATGGGGGGTGATGAGCAATCAGCCCCAGCATTTT
D: NA
J: TRBJ1-5
size: few
V: TRBV19

CDR3: CASSQWQTNTEAFF
DNA: TGTGCCAGCAGCCAATGGCAGACGAACACTGAAGCTTTCTTT
D: NA
J: TRBJ1-1
size: NA
V: TRBV4-2

CDR3: CATSRERIRSYEQYF
DNA: TGTGCCACCAGCAGAGAAAGGATACGGTCCTACGAGCAGTACTTC
D: NA
J: TRBJ2-7
size: once
V: TRBV15

CDR3: CASSSTEWFSSGANVLTF
DNA: TGTGCCAGCAGCTCCACGGAGTGGTTTAGCTCTGGGGCCAACGTCCTGACTTTC
D: NA
J: TRBJ2-6
size: NA
V: TRBV7-6

CDR3: CASSEALQAAEKLFF
DNA: TGTGCCAGCAGTGAAGCGCTTCAAGCGGCTGAAAAACTGTTTTTT
D: NA
J: TRBJ1-4
size: NA
V: TRBV2

CDR3: CASSHARTSGGHEQFF
DNA: TGTGCCAGCAGTCACGCCCGGACTAGCGGGGGCCATGAGCAGTTCTTC
D: TRBD2
J: TRBJ2-1
size: NA
V: TRBV6-6

CDR3: CASTARLAKNIQYF
DNA: TGTGCCAGCACAGCGCGACTAGCCAAAAACATTCAGTACTTC
D: NA
J: TRBJ2-4
size: NA
V: TRBV2

CDR3: CASSFGGLYEQYF
DNA: TGTGCCAGCAGTTTTGGGGGCTTGTACGAGCAGTACTTC
D: NA
J: TRBJ2-7
size: NA
V: TRBV27

CDR3: CASSSLVENYGYTF
DNA: TGTGCCAGCAGTTCCCTGGTCGAAAACTATGGCTACACCTTC
D: NA
J: TRBJ1-2
size: NA
V: TRBV6-5

CDR3: CASSLPRTGTDYEQYF
DNA: TGTGCCAGCAGCTTACCCCGAACCGGGACAGACTACGAGCAGTACTTC
D: TRBD1
J: TRBJ2-7
size: NA
V: TRBV7-9

CDR3: CASILAAKDYGYTF
DNA: NA
D: NA
J: TRBJ1-2
size: NA
V: TRBV2

CDR3: CASSLKQGTDTQYF
DNA: TGTGCCAGCAGCCTAAAACAGGGAACAGATACGCAGTATTTT
D: NA
J: TRBJ2-3
size: once
V: TRBV7-9

CDR3: CATEGTPGRYGYTF
DNA: TGTGCCACCGAGGGGACGCCCGGGCGGTATGGCTACACCTTC
D: NA
J: TRBJ1-2
size: few
V: TRBV19

CDR3: CASSESQLARETQYF
DNA: TGTGCCAGCAGTGAATCCCAACTAGCGAGAGAGACCCAGTACTTC
D: TRBD2
J: TRBJ2-5
size: NA
V: TRBV6-1

CDR3: CSAEGRGAQHF
DNA: TGCAGTGCTGAGGGGCGGGGGGCCCAGCATTTT
D: NA
J: TRBJ1-5
size: NA
V: TRBV20-1

CDR3: CASSSGTGEVEKLFF
DNA: TGTGCCAGCAGCTCCGGGACAGGGGAAGTTGAAAAACTGTTTTTT
D: TRBD1
J: TRBJ1-4
size: NA
V: TRBV5-5

CDR3: CAWSVQGPINTGELFF
DNA: TGTGCCTGGAGTGTACAAGGGCCCATTAACACCGGGGAGCTGTTTTTT
D: NA
J: TRBJ2-2
size: NA
V: TRBV30

CDR3: CASRGGETEAFF
DNA: TGTGCCAGCAGAGGGGGAGAGACTGAAGCTTTCTTT
D: NA
J: TRBJ1-1
size: NA
V: TRBV2

CDR3: CASSARLAGGRNEQFF
DNA: TGTGCCAGCAGCGCCCGACTAGCGGGGGGGCGTAATGAGCAGTTCTTC
D: TRBD2
J: TRBJ2-1
size: few
V: TRBV7-9

CDR3: CASRGDGENSPLHF
DNA: TGTGCCAGCCGGGGGGATGGGGAGAATTCACCCCTCCACTTT
D: NA
J: TRBJ1-6
size: NA
V: TRBV2

CDR3: CASSHFTNELTDTQYF
DNA: TGTGCCAGCAGCCACTTTACGAACGAGCTCACAGATACGCAGTATTTT
D: NA
J: TRBJ2-3
size: NA
V: TRBV2

CDR3: CASSDGSGSNQPQHF
DNA: TGCGCCAGCAGTGACGGGAGTGGCTCGAATCAGCCCCAGCATTTT
D: NA
J: TRBJ1-5
size: NA
V: TRBV10-2

CDR3: CASSISGREDTQYF
DNA: TGTGCCAGCAGCATTAGCGGGAGGGAAGATACGCAGTATTTT
D: TRBD2
J: TRBJ2-3
size: NA
V: TRBV11-2